This TCR beta chain was identified in a study of T cell responses to AZD1222 COVID-19 vaccine. The CDR3 has 13 amino acids. The J segment lost 4 bases and the V segment lost 6 bases, leaving 2 bases of the junction unmatched. Germline V gene sequence: CDR1 SNHLY, CDR2 FYNNEI. Clones were sequenced by immunoSEQ multiplex PCR, and TCRdb holds only the in-frame ones, with some missing. Of 93,000 or so clones listed, roughly 88% are singletons. This clone appeared once. This sequence originates from an adult in good health. Sequencing was performed on peripheral blood, taken on day 0 of AZD1222 vaccination. The V gene is TRBV2, the J gene TRBJ2-5; 10 positions match TRBD1. CDR3 region: CASRRTGGETQYF. The CDR3 DNA follows: TGTGCCAGCAGGAGGACAGGGGGAGAGACCCAGTACTTC. Using reference TRBV2 and TRBJ2-5 for the parts outside the CDR3, the full variable domain is EPEVTQTPSHQVTQMGQEVILRCVPISNHLYFYWYRQILGQKVEFLVSFYNNEISEKSEIFDDQFSVERPDGSNFTLKIRSTKLEDSAMYFCASRRTGGETQYFGPGTRLLVL.